This T cell receptor beta chain appears in the sequencing data of a study of shared clonotypes between healthy human individuals. The overall study: CD4 naive cells filled three plates per donor, CD4 memory three, CD8 naive two and CD8 memory one.

TCRdb's copy holds only in-frame clones and misses some; the assay was immunoSEQ multiplex PCR. Of more than 2 million clones listed, 90% to 96% were seen once; the top ten hold approximately 0.13%. General study points: A reduction in generation probabilities was seen for non-shared clonotypes relative to those shared by all four donors.

Unmatched junction bases numbered 5, after V lost 5 bases and J lost 4 bases. Germline V lookup: CDR1 LNHDA, CDR2 SQIVND (reference sequence). CDR3 length equals 14 residues. A note on this clone: Its antigen is as yet unknown.

The specimen sequenced was naive CD4+ T cells sorted from blood. Subset defined: CD45RA+ positively selected. The clonotype comes from a man younger than 30 in good health. J is TRBJ2-5 and V is TRBV19; 9 bases fit TRBD1. In nucleotides, the CDR3 is TGTGCCAGTAGTCCCGGGACAGGGTCAGAGACCCAGTACTTC. The encoded protein is CASSPGTGSETQYF. The complete variable domain, with remaining parts taken from reference TRBV19 and TRBJ2-5, reads DGGITQSPKYLFRKEGQNVTLSCEQNLNHDAMYWYRQDPGQGLRLIYYSQIVNDFQKGDIAEGYSVSREKKESFPLTVTSAQKNPTAFYLCASSPGTGSETQYFGPGTRLLVL.